Described below is a single T cell receptor (beta chain) sequence and its context. The specificity of this receptor is unknown. It has no much larger one-base neighbor in the sample; base qualities were not kept. This sample was included in a study of cytomegalovirus exposure and HLA in healthy donors (dated by TCRdb to between 2016 and 2019). Concerning the study at large: An earlier analysis of several hundred of the donors reported around 280 Gb of sequence data and about 120 million unique TCR beta sequences obtained from approximately 180 million T cells. About 310 gigabases of sequencing data and 78 million or so unique TCR sequences were included in an early release covering about 700 HLA-typed donors. Among the 398 genotyped donors, around 81% belonged to the genetic ancestry cluster associated with self-reported Caucasian donors. The study aimed to test whether signatures of past pathogen exposure could be identified by cataloging public T cell receptors. The T cell repertoires of under 750 subjects were profiled by immunosequencing and related to cytomegalovirus serostatus. In addition to the first cohort of roughly 700 subjects, a separate validation cohort of 130 or so different subjects was used. To predict cytomegalovirus infection status, the study combined high-throughput TCR immunosequencing, statistical association of individual TCRs with disease status, and machine learning. A later analysis re-analyzed previously published TCR beta repertoires from roughly 690 donors and added high-resolution HLA genotyping to study TCR occurrence patterns. In the later analysis, no new phenotypic data were used to find candidate immune exposures; instead, reliance was placed on TCR beta sequences and their occurrence across donors. An earlier analysis of some 500 of the donors applied high-throughput TCR beta sequencing to assess whether each TCR beta V gene segment acted as functional or pseudogenic. Donor age, sex, ethnicity and CMV serostatus were collected together with the repertoire data. A later genetic analysis took genome-wide SNP genotypes for about 65% of the 666 donors and used that subset as a discovery cohort. Every discovery cohort repertoire had been produced on one sequencing platform. HLA typing covered class I and class II loci at four-digit resolution. Typing coverage varied by locus: roughly 620-640 donors for A, B, C, DRB1 and DQB1; approximately 560 for DQA1; more than 600 for DPA1; roughly 450 for DPB1. A handful of DR-DQ haplotypes were handled as single units for association and clustering because linkage in the cohort was strong. On average, about 200,000 unique TCR beta nucleotide sequences were sequenced per donor among several hundred genotyped donors of the cohort, with roughly 18% of those sequences being non-productive. What the authors observed across the whole study: According to a later analysis, parvovirus B19, influenza, CMV and Epstein-Barr virus appeared linked to several top co-occurrence clusters. Most CMV-associated TCR beta chains appeared to be HLA-restricted in a later analysis, and the HLA associations seemed to be driven largely by CMV exposure. A later genetic analysis associated a missense DCLRE1C variant with V-gene and J-gene trimming of TCR beta chains, and an independent cohort replicated the association. A few of the identified cytomegalovirus-associated TCR beta chains were confirmed in vitro to be specific for cytomegalovirus antigens. In a later genetic analysis, fewer N-insertions in productive TCRs were reported among donors in an Asian-associated ancestry cluster than the roughly 700-donor mean. Because the 87-base-pair reads could not distinguish some IMGT-functional V segments, including TRBV6-2 and TRBV6-3, those segments were excluded. Strong co-occurrence of HLA alleles, especially DR and DQ, made assigning TCR associations to individual alleles difficult. In an earlier analysis of about 600 of the donors, most TCR beta V segments appeared in productive rearrangements about 90% or about 30% of the time, broadly matching IMGT annotations. The cohort was sequenced for TCR beta chains only, and without alpha or paired-chain data the features that could be detected were limited. A total of roughly 160 TCR beta chains were listed by the study as associated with cytomegalovirus. Linkage disequilibrium might explain the correlated functional status among segregating V segments, but an unknown experimental factor could not be ruled out. The classifier was reported to diagnose cytomegalovirus status with high specificity and sensitivity in both the original cohort and the validation cohort. Roughly uniform sequencing depth across donors was assumed in presence/absence analyses, although this assumption may not hold. A further reported finding was that TCR beta sequences accurately predicted the HLA-A and HLA-B alleles for most subjects in the first cohort. In a later analysis, the rate of TCR association differed among HLA loci, with DRB1 alleles having the most associated TCRs and HLA-C alleles having the fewest. A later analysis associated 15,000 to 20,000 TCR beta sequences with specific HLA alleles at a false discovery rate of 0.05. Because HLA typing was unavailable for some donors at each locus, only the typed subset was used in association tests. For the cohort, immune exposure information was limited to CMV serostatus. A cluster of highly shared sequence variants was judged likely to represent a technical artifact of the sequencing pipeline. A later analysis found that HLA-associated TCR beta chains were more clonally expanded and had lower generation probabilities than equally common non-associated chains. The authors suggested that the approach could potentially be generalized to other disease states and immunological phenotypes. Because counts were too low, more than 15 rarely observed V segments, including chromosome 9 orphons, were left out of the earlier analysis of approximately 500 of the donors. Across donors, most TCR sequences were observed very rarely, whereas some public TCRs were present in many individuals.

The CDR3 measures 14 amino acids from cysteine to phenylalanine. The kept DNA is CDR3 alone, 42 bases in frame from the first base. V and J lose 4 bases and 8 bases, and a span of 15 bases separates them. The germline V gene supplies CDR1 SGHRS and CDR2 YFSETQ. The cohort comprised hundreds of healthy bone marrow donors. Cohort members were all nominally healthy when sampled, although unrecorded immune exposures were likely present. The donor was CMV seropositive and was included in the group of almost 300 seropositive cohort members. Each donor provided a peripheral blood sample, and peripheral blood mononuclear cells were used for TCR beta sequencing. Genomic DNA extraction from the blood cell samples was performed with the Qiagen DNeasy Blood Extraction Kit. The library was made by the immunoSEQ multiplex PCR assay. For the multiplex PCR, a mixture combining 60 forward primers for TCR Vbeta segments and 13 reverse primers for TCR Jbeta segments was used. The CDR3 region of rearranged TCR beta genes was amplified from genomic DNA by a multiplex PCR assay. Amplified TCR beta libraries were sequenced as 87-base-pair reads on the Illumina HiSeq System. The paper's processing steps were these. Across the roughly 700 repertoires, a later analysis counted tens of millions of unique TCR beta chains, around 11 million of which were shared by at least two donors. Raw reads were error-corrected and collapsed into unique sequences with a nearest-neighbor algorithm that merged closely related sequences to remove PCR and sequencing errors. Alignment of CDR3 sequences to IMGT reference sequences was used to assign V, D and J gene segments. For a sequence to be retained, a match of at least six nucleotides was required to both a V gene segment and a J gene segment. A rearrangement was called productive if the CDR3 had no stop codons and remained in frame with V and J, and every other rearrangement was called non-productive. Following IMGT convention, CDR3 was defined as the stretch from the second conserved V-encoded cysteine to the conserved J-encoded phenylalanine. In an earlier analysis of around 600 of the donors, sequences lacking an unambiguous match to a single V gene segment were excluded. An earlier analysis of roughly 590 of the donors called V segments functional above 56.7% productive rearrangements and segregating when the between-donor standard deviation exceeded 5%. A statistical classification framework was built for diagnosing cytomegalovirus status from the catalog of TCR beta chain sequences. V and J gene assignment, in a later analysis, came from comparing TCR nucleotide sequences with IMGT/GENE-DB human TR gene sequences. Using the TCRdist pipeline, a later analysis assigned CDR3 sequences along with most-parsimonious VDJ recombination scenarios. In a later analysis, each TCR beta chain was defined by its CDR3 amino acid sequence together with its V-gene family, and reads lacking a unique V-gene family were excluded. To address suspected cross-contamination and a sequencing artifact, a later analysis removed around 590 highly shared, low-generation-probability nucleotide sequences. A later analysis calculated a clonal expansion index for each public chain from normalized within-repertoire ranks of inferred template counts. Generation probabilities in a later analysis came from a VDJ recombination model fitted to out-of-frame rearrangements, and those results were checked against IGoR. A later analysis scored TCR-TCR, TCR-HLA and TCR-CMV co-occurrence with hypergeometric tests, applying a repertoire-size bias correction to TCR pairs. A later analysis estimated false discovery rates by permuting HLA or CMV assignments 20 times. In a later analysis, co-occurring TCRs were grouped using DBSCAN, with TCRdist sequence similarity added in when clustering inside HLA-allele-positive subsets. Repertoires with fewer than 30,000 or more than 120,000 public chains, plus five repertoires with anomalous nucleotide sharing, were excluded from co-occurrence clustering. Sourced from immuneACCESS, this table was stored by TCRdb with only in-frame sequences that have V and J called. A share of the clones is absent; for the studies checked, an unresolved V gene accounts for under half, and the remainder has no known explanation. The V and J calls and clone size were taken over from that table, and D and trimming were inferred from the DNA. This sample has over 100,000 clones in its table, and under 85% of those were observed once. The ten biggest clones cover 6.5% to 8.5% of the sample.

The sequenced material came from PBMCs. The receptor chain draws on TRBV5-1 and TRBJ1-4; TRBD1 is possibly the D segment (6 matching bases). The receptor comes from a woman aged 45-60 years in good health and CMV-seropositive. The CDR3 protein is CASSLQGIEEKLFF. The base sequence is TGCGCCAGCAGCCTACAGGGCATAGAAGAAAAACTGTTTTTT.